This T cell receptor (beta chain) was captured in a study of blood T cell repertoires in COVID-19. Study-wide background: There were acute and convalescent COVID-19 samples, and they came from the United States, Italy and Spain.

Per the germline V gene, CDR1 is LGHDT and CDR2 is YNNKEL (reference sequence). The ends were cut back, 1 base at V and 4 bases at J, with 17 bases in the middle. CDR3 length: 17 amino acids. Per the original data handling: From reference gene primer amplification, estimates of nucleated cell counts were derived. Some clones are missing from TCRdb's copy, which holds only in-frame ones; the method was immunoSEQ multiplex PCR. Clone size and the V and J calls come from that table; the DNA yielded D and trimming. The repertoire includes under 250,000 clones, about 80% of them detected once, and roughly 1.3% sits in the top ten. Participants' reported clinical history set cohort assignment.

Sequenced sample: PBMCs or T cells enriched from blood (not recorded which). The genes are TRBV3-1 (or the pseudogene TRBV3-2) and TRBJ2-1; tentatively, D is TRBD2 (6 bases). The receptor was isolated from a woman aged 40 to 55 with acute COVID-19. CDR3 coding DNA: TGTGCCAGCAGCCAAGTGTATGGCGGGAACCGATACAATGAGCAGTTCTTC. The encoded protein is CASSQVYGGNRYNEQFF.